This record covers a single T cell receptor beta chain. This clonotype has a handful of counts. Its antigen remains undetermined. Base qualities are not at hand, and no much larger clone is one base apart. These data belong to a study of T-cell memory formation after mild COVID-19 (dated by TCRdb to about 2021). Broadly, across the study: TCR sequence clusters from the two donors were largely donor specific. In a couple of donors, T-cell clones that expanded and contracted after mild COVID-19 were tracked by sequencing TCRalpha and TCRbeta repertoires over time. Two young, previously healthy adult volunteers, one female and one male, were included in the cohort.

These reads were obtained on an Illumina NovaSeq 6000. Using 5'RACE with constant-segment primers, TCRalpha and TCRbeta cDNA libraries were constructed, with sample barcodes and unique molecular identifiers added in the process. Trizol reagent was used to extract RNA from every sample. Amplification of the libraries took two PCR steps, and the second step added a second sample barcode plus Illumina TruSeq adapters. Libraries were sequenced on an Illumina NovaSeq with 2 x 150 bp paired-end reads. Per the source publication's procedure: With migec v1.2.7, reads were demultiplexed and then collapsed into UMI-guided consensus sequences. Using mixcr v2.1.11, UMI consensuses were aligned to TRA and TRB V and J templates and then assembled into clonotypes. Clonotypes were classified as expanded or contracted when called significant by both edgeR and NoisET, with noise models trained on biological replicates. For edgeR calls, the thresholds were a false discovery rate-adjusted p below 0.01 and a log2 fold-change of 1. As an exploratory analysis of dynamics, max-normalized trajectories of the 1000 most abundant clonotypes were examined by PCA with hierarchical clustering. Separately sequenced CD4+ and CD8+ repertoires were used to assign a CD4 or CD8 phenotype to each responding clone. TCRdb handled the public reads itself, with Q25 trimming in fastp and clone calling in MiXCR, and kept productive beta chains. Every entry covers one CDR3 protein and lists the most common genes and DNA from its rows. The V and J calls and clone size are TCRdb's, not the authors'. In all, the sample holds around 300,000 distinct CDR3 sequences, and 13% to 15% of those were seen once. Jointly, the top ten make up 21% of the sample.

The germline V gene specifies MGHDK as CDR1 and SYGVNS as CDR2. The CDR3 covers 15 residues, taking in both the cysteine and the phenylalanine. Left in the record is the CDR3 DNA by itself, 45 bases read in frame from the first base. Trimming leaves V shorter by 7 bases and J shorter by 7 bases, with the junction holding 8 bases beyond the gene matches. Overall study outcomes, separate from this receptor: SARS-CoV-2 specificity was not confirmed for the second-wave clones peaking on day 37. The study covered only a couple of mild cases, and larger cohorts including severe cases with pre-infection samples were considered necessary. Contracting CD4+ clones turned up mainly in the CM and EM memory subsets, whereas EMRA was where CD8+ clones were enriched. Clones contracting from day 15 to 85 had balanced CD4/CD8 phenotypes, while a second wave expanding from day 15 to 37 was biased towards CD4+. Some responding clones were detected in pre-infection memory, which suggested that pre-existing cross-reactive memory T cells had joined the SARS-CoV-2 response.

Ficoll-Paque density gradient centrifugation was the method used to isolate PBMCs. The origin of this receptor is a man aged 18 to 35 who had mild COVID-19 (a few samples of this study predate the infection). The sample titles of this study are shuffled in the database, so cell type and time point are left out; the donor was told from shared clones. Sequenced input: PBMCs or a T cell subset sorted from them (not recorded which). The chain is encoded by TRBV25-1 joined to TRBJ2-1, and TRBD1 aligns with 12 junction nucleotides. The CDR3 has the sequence CASTRGDRGLNEQFF. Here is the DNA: TGTGCCAGCACAAGGGGGGACAGGGGGCTGAATGAGCAGTTCTTC.